A selection of T cell receptor beta chains follows, all from one sample in a study of T-cell memory formation after mild COVID-19. MiXCR was run by TCRdb on the 5' RACE reads, yielding one entry per CDR3 protein. The sample has about 610,000 distinct CDR3 sequences, roughly 17% seen once; the top ten hold 8.1%. The sequencing input was PBMCs or a T cell subset sorted from them (not recorded which). Receptors were obtained from an adult woman who had mild COVID-19 (a few samples of this study predate the infection). Cell type and time point are not known. Each CDR3 is given with its conserved first and last residue. The D gene is left open where the match is weak. For some rows the clone size is stated as once, few or many, or as a class when expanded; others skip it.

d_gene,abundance,j_gene,v_gene,CDR3aa,CDR3nt
NA,few,TRBJ1-2,TRBV29-1,CSVVRTDYGYTF,TGCAGCGTTGTCCGAACCGACTATGGCTACACCTTC
NA,NA,TRBJ2-7,TRBV29-1,CSVVGKYEQYF,TGCAGCGTTGTAGGGAAATACGAGCAGTACTTC
NA,NA,TRBJ1-2,TRBV13,CASTPWGLIYGYTF,TGTGCCAGCACCCCCTGGGGGCTGATCTATGGCTACACCTTC
NA,NA,TRBJ1-1,TRBV4-2,CASSHLVLSLRGMNTEAFF,TGTGCCAGCAGCCACCTAGTTTTGTCGTTGAGGGGGATGAACACTGAAGCTTTCTTT
TRBD1,few,TRBJ1-5,TRBV6-5,CASGPGQGSLNHQPQHF,TGTGCCAGCGGACCGGGACAGGGTTCGCTGAATCACCAGCCCCAGCATTTT
TRBD1,many,TRBJ2-2,TRBV24-1,CATSWTGLDTGELFF,TGTGCCACCAGCTGGACAGGGCTTGACACCGGGGAGCTGTTTTTT
NA,many,TRBJ2-3,TRBV2,CASSRGVGGDTQYF,TGTGCCAGCAGTAGGGGTGTGGGAGGAGATACGCAGTATTTT
TRBD2,few,TRBJ2-4,TRBV4-1,CASSRAGGRVDKNIQYF,TGCGCCAGCAGCCGGGCTGGTGGGAGGGTCGACAAAAACATTCAGTACTTC
NA,NA,TRBJ2-1,TRBV4-2,CASSQGGPRSSYNEQFF,TGTGCCAGCAGCCAAGGGGGTCCTAGGAGCTCCTACAATGAGCAGTTCTTC
NA,NA,TRBJ1-5,TRBV4-1,CASSSTGLSNQPQHF,TGCGCCAGCAGCTCAACAGGGCTTAGCAATCAGCCCCAGCATTTT
NA,few,TRBJ2-7,TRBV5-1,CASSMGSSATQYEQYF,TGCGCCAGCAGTATGGGGTCTAGCGCGACTCAATACGAGCAGTACTTC
TRBD1,many,TRBJ2-7,TRBV5-1,CASRKQGAGDEQYF,TGCGCCAGCAGGAAACAGGGGGCAGGGGACGAGCAGTACTTC
TRBD1,few,TRBJ2-3,TRBV5-1,CASSFRTGDTQYF,TGCGCCAGCAGCTTCCGGACAGGGGATACGCAGTATTTT
TRBD2,many,TRBJ2-1,TRBV5-1,CASSLVLAGGTNEQFF,TGCGCCAGCAGCTTGGTTCTAGCGGGGGGTACCAATGAGCAGTTCTTC
TRBD2,NA,TRBJ2-3,TRBV7-2,CASSNGLAGRGTQYF,TGTGCCAGCAGCAATGGACTAGCGGGAAGGGGGACGCAGTATTTT
NA,NA,TRBJ2-3,TRBV20-1,CSARDPGSITDTQYF,TGCAGTGCTAGAGATCCAGGGTCGATCACAGATACGCAGTATTTT
NA,few,TRBJ2-5,TRBV5-5,CASSFVGQETQYF,TGTGCCAGCAGCTTTGTCGGGCAAGAGACCCAGTACTTC
NA,many,TRBJ2-5,TRBV20-1,CSAEEPTAQETQYF,TGCAGTGCTGAGGAGCCGACAGCCCAAGAGACCCAGTACTTC
NA,NA,TRBJ2-5,TRBV7-9,CASSPPGPYQETQYF,TGTGCCAGCAGCCCCCCGGGGCCGTACCAAGAGACCCAGTACTTC
NA,NA,TRBJ1-6,TRBV20-1,CSASWGARNSPLHF,TGCAGTGCTAGTTGGGGGGCGCGGAATTCACCCCTCCACTTT
TRBD1,few,TRBJ1-1,TRBV19,CASRAGTGGRYTEAFF,TGTGCCAGTAGGGCCGGGACAGGGGGACGTTACACTGAAGCTTTCTTT
TRBD1,NA,TRBJ1-4,TRBV5-5,CASSPGQGIEKLFF,TGTGCCAGCAGCCCGGGACAGGGAATTGAAAAACTGTTTTTT
TRBD1,few,TRBJ2-5,TRBV7-8,CASSPGRDRPQETQYF,TGTGCCAGCAGCCCTGGAAGGGACAGACCTCAAGAGACCCAGTACTTC
TRBD2,NA,TRBJ2-7,TRBV19,CASSPSGRREQYF,TGTGCCAGTAGTCCCAGCGGGAGGCGGGAGCAGTACTTC
NA,NA,TRBJ2-3,TRBV5-1,CASSLDSPDTDTQYF,TGCGCCAGCAGCTTGGACAGTCCTGACACAGATACGCAGTATTTT
TRBD2,few,TRBJ2-2,TRBV4-2,CASSPTWTSATGELFF,TGTGCCAGCAGCCCGACTTGGACTAGCGCTACCGGGGAGCTGTTTTTT
NA,NA,TRBJ1-5,TRBV20-1,CSARKGDFSNQPQHF,TGCAGTGCTAGAAAAGGGGATTTCAGCAATCAGCCCCAGCATTTT
NA,NA,TRBJ1-1,TRBV10-3,CAISEVSNTEAFF,TGTGCCATCAGTGAGGTCTCGAACACTGAAGCTTTCTTT
NA,many,TRBJ2-7,TRBV27,CASSLTRGYEQYF,TGTGCCAGCAGTTTGACCCGGGGCTACGAGCAGTACTTC
NA,few,TRBJ1-2,TRBV5-1,CASSFEGGTAYGYTF,TGCGCCAGCAGCTTCGAAGGCGGGACGGCCTATGGCTACACCTTC
TRBD1,NA,TRBJ1-2,TRBV7-9,CASSIAQGAYGYTF,TGTGCCAGCAGCATCGCACAGGGGGCCTATGGCTACACCTTC
NA,many,TRBJ1-2,TRBV6-5,CASSRAGTPHGYTF,TGTGCCAGCAGTCGGGCCGGGACGCCTCATGGCTACACCTTC
TRBD2,few,TRBJ2-7,TRBV27,CASSSGLAGVDEQYF,TGTGCCAGCAGTTCGGGACTAGCGGGAGTGGACGAGCAGTACTTC
TRBD2,NA,TRBJ2-1,TRBV12-3/TRBV12-4,CASSPISGRAEQFF,TGTGCCAGCAGTCCGATAAGCGGGAGGGCTGAGCAGTTCTTC
TRBD1,NA,TRBJ2-5,TRBV7-9,CASSSKRTGGALETQYF,TGTGCCAGCAGCTCGAAGCGAACAGGGGGCGCGTTGGAGACCCAGTACTTC
NA,NA,TRBJ1-2,TRBV12-3/TRBV12-4,CASSLIISGYTF,TGTGCCAGCAGTTTAATCATTTCGGGCTACACCTTC
NA,few,TRBJ2-5,TRBV20-1,CSATKPGLEETQYF,TGCAGTGCTACCAAACCGGGACTTGAAGAGACCCAGTACTTC
NA,few,TRBJ2-5,TRBV20-1,CSRHGGAIETQYF,TGCAGTAGACATGGGGGGGCTATTGAGACCCAGTACTTC
NA,few,TRBJ2-1,TRBV15,CATSRDWGDEQFF,TGTGCCACCAGCAGAGATTGGGGGGATGAGCAGTTCTTC
NA,NA,TRBJ1-5,TRBV12-3/TRBV12-4,CASRQDALAHSPQHF,TGTGCCAGCCGCCAGGATGCCTTGGCCCATTCGCCCCAGCATTTT